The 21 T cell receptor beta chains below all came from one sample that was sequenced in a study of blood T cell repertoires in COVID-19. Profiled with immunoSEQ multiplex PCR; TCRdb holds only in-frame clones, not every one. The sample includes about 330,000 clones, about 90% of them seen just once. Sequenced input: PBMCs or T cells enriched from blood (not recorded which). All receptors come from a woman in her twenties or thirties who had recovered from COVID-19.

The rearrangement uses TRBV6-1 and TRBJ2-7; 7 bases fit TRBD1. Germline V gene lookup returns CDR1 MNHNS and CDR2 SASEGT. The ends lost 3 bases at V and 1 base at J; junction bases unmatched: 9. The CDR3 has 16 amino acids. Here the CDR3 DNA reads TGTGCCAGCAGTGACCCCGACAGGGTAAGGTCCTACGAGCAGTACTTC. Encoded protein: CASSDPDRVRSYEQYF.

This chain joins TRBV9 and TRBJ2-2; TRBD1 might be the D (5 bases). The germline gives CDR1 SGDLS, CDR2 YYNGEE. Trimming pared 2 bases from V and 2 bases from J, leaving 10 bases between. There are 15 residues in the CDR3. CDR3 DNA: TGTGCCAGCAGCGTTTCAGGGCAAAACACCGGGGAGCTGTTTTTT. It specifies CASSVSGQNTGELFF.

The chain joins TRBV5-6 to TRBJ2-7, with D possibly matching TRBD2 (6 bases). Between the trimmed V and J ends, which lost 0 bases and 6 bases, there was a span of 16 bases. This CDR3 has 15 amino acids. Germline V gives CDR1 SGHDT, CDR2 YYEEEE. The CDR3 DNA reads TGTGCCAGCAGCTTGGTGCGACGGGAGAGGCTCGAGCAGTACTTC. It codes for CASSLVRRERLEQYF.

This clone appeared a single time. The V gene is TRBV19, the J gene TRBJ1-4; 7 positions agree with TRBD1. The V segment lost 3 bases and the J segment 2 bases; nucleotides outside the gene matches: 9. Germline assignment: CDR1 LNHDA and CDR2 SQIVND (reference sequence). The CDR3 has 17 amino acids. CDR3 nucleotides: TGTGCCAGTAGTATCGGTAGGGGGCGACTCACTAATGAAAAACTGTTTTTT. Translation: CASSIGRGRLTNEKLFF.

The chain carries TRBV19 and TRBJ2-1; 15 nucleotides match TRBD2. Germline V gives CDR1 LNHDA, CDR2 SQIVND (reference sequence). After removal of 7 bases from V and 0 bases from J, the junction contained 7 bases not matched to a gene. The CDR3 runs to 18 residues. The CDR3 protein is CASTKGLAGGSSYNEQFF. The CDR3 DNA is TGTGCCAGTACAAAGGGACTAGCGGGGGGTAGCTCCTACAATGAGCAGTTCTTC.

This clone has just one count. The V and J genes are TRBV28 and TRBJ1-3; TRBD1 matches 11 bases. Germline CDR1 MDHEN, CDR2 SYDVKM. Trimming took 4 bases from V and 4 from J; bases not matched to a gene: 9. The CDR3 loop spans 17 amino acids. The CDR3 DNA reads TGTGCCAGCAGTTCCTCCTCGGACAGGGGGCGAGGAAACACCATATATTTT. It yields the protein CASSSSSDRGRGNTIYF. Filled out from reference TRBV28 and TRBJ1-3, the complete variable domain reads DVKVTQSSRYLVKRTGEKVFLECVQDMDHENMFWYRQDPGLGLRLIYFSYDVKMKEKGDIPEGYSVSREKKERFSLILESASTNQTSMYLCASSSSSDRGRGNTIYFGEGSWLTVV.

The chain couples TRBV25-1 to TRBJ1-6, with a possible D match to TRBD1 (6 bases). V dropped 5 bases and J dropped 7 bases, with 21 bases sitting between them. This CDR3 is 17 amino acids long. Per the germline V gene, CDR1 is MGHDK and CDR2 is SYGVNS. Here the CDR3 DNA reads TGTGCCAGCAGTAAAACAGGGATGGGGCGGGCGAATTCACCCCTCCACTTT. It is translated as CASSKTGMGRANSPLHF.

The CDR3 loop reads CASSLVGLAGGRTDTQYF. The CDR3 DNA follows: TGTGCCAGCAGCTTAGTGGGACTAGCGGGGGGTAGGACAGATACGCAGTATTTT. J is TRBJ2-3 and V is TRBV7-2; 15 bases match TRBD2. Germline CDR1 and CDR2: SGHTA and FQGNSA. The CDR3 is made up of 18 amino acids. The trim removed 1 base at V and 3 bases at J, leaving 5 bases unmatched.

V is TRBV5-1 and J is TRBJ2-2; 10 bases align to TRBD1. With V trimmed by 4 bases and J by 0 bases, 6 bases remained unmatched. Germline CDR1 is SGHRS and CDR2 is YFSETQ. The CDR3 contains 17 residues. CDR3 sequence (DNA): TGCGCCAGCAGCCTCCGGACAGGGGGAGCGAACACCGGGGAGCTGTTTTTT. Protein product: CASSLRTGGANTGELFF.

CDR3 coding DNA: TGTGCCAGCAGCTTGGCCACGGGACAGGGAAGTAGACTGTTTTTT. Translation: CASSLATGQGSRLFF. This sequence joins TRBV7-9 and TRBJ1-4; TRBD1 matches at 9 bases. The germline V gene encodes CDR1 SEHNR and CDR2 FQNEAQ (reference sequence). The CDR3 runs 15 residues. Unmatched junction bases numbered 12, after V lost 3 bases and J lost 13 bases.

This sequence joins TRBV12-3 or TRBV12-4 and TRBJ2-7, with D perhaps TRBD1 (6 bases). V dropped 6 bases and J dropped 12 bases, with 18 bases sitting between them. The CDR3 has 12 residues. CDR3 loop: CASRLQGLGLYF. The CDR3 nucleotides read TGTGCCAGCAGACTGCAGGGGTTGGGGCTGTACTTC.

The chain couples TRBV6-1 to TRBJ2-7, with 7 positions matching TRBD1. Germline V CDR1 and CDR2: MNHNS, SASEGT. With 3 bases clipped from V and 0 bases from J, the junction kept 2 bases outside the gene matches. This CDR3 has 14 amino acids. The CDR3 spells CASSEGQSSYEQYF. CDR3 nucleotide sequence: TGTGCCAGCAGTGAGGGACAGAGCTCCTACGAGCAGTACTTC.

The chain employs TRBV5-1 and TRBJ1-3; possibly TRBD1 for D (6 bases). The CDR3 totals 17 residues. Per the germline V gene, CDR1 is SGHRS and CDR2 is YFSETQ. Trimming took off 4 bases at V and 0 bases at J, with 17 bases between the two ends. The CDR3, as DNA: TGCGCCAGCAGCCAACTTCAACAGGGACCCTCTGGAAACACCATATATTTT. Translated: CASSQLQQGPSGNTIYF.

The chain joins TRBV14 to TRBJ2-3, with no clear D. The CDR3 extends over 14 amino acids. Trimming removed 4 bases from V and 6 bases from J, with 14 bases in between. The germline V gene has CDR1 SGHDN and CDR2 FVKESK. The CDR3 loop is CASSRPAARDTQYF. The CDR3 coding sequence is TGTGCCAGCAGCCGCCCAGCAGCGAGGGATACGCAGTATTTT.

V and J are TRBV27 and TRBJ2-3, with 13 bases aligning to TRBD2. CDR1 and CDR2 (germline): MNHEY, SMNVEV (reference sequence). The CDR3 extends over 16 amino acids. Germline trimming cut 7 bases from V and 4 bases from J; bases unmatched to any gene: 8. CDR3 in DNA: TGTGCCAGCATCCCTACTAGCGGGGGGGTAGCAGATACGCAGTATTTT. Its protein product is CASIPTSGGVADTQYF.

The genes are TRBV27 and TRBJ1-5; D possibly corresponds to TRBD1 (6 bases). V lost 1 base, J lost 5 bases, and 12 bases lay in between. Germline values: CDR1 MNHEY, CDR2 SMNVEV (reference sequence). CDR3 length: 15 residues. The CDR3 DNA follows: TGTGCCAGCAGTTTATTTGCGGGGGCCGATCAGCCCCAGCATTTT. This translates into CASSLFAGADQPQHF.

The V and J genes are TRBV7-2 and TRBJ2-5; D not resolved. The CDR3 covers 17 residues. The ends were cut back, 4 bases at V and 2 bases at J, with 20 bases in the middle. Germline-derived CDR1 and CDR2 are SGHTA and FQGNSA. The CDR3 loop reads CASSSQVRRHTQETQYF. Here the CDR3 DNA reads TGTGCCAGCAGCTCCCAGGTCCGGCGCCACACACAAGAGACCCAGTACTTC.

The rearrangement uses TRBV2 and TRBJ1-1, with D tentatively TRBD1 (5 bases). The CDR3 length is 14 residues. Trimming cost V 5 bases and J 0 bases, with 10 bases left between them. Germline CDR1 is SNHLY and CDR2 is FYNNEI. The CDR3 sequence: CASSSGQVNTEAFF. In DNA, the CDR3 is TGTGCCAGCAGTTCCGGACAAGTGAACACTGAAGCTTTCTTT.

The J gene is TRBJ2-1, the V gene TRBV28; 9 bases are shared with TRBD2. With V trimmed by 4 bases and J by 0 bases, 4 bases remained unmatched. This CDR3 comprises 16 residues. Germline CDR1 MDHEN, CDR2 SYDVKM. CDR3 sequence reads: CASSSPTSGSYNEQFF. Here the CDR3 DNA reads TGTGCCAGCAGTTCCCCGACTAGCGGCTCCTACAATGAGCAGTTCTTC.

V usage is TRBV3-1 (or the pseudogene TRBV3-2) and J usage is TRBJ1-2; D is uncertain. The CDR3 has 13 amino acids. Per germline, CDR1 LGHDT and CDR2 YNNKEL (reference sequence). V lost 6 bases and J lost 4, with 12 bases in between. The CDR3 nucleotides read TGTGCCAGCAGGGGAGATTTGGCCTATGGCTACACCTTC. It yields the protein CASRGDLAYGYTF.

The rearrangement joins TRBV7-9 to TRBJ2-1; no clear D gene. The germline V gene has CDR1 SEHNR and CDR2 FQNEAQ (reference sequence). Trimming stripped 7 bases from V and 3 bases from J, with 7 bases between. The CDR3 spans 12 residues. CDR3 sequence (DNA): TGTGCCAGCAACCCCGGCTACAATGAGCAGTTCTTC. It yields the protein CASNPGYNEQFF. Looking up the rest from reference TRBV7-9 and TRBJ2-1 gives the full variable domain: DTGVSQNPRHKITKRGQNVTFRCDPISEHNRLYWYRQTLGQGPEFLTYFQNEAQLEKSRLLSDRFSAERPKGSFSTLEIQRTEQGDSAMYLCASNPGYNEQFFGPGTRLTVL.